This TCR beta chain was captured by sequencing in a study of shared clonotypes between healthy human individuals. V was cut by 3 bases and J by 9 bases, with 12 bases left in between. Germline V CDR1 and CDR2: MNHEY, SMNVEV (reference sequence). The CDR3 runs 14 residues. In its sample, this clone was seen many times. Its antigen is currently unknown. Adults of Caucasian background living in Nashville, Tennessee made up all donors. Replicate sorted-subset PCRs were loaded with 150 to 250 ng DNA, 30,000 to 35,000 T cell genomes. Only in-frame clones appear in the TCRdb table, and some are missing; sequencing was by immunoSEQ multiplex PCR. Altogether 950,000 to 1,300,000 clones are present, roughly 80% being singletons, with the ten largest covering 1.4%. Overall study results and limits: Enrolling few donors narrowed the genetic and exposure-history diversity that was represented. Around 5% of naive CD4 clonotypes were common to a handful of donors.

The chain links TRBV27 to TRBJ1-6; D unresolved. This TCR derives from a man aged 18 to 30 in good health. The specimen was memory CD4+ T cells sorted from blood. Subset specified: CD45RA-negative fraction. DNA for the CDR3: TGTGCCAGCAGTTTGAGCGGGATTGGTTCACCCCTCCACTTT. Protein product: CASSLSGIGSPLHF.